Below, 17 T cell receptor beta chains from the same sample are listed, as sequenced in a study of breast tumors, draining lymph nodes, adjacent tissues. One entry per CDR3 protein results from TCRdb running MiXCR on the multiplex PCR reads. The sample lists about 22,000 distinct CDR3 sequences, 40% to 45% occurring once. The sample taken for sequencing was breast tumor tissue. The receptors were gathered from a female donor with breast cancer. Some clones in this sample may be carry-over from other donors' samples.

In its sample, this clonotype ranks as medium-sized. V is TRBV15 and J is TRBJ2-5; 10 bases are shared with TRBD1. CDR3 length equals 15 residues. Per germline, CDR1 LNHNV and CDR2 YYDKDF (reference sequence). The V gene end was trimmed by 8 bases and the J gene end by 1 base; junction bases not matched to a gene: 7. The CDR3 sequence is CATGSDRGLQETQYF. The DNA of the CDR3 is TGTGCCACCGGTTCTGACAGGGGGCTCCAAGAGACCCAGTACTTC.

This clonotype was picked up many times. V is TRBV14 and J is TRBJ1-6, with TRBD1 as a possible D gene (5 bases). In germline, CDR1 is SGHDN, CDR2 FVKESK. The CDR3 has 14 residues. V was clipped by 0 bases and J by 10 bases, with 10 bases between them. DNA of the CDR3: TGTGCCAGCAGCCAAGACCTACGACAGTCACCCCTCCACTTT. This translates into CASSQDLRQSPLHF.

The sample holds many counts of this clonotype. This rearrangement joins TRBV19 to TRBJ2-2; 11 bases agree with TRBD1. CDR1 and CDR2 (germline): LNHDA, SQIVND (reference sequence). V was pared by 4 bases and J by 9 bases, with 13 bases of the junction left unmatched. The CDR3 loop spans 17 amino acids. In DNA form, the CDR3 reads TGTGCCAGTAGTACCGGACAGGGGGCCTTAACTTACCGGGAGCTGTTTTTT. It yields the protein CASSTGQGALTYRELFF.

There are many counts of this clonotype. This chain uses TRBV10-3 with TRBJ2-7, with TRBD1 matching 10 bases. This CDR3 contains 14 residues. Germline CDR1 ENHRY, CDR2 SYGVKD. V lost 6 bases and J lost 4; bases outside the gene matches: 6. The CDR3 is CAISPGQGIYEQYF. Here the CDR3 DNA reads TGTGCCATCAGCCCGGGACAGGGGATATACGAGCAGTACTTC.

V gene TRBV19 combines with J gene TRBJ1-3; D is uncertain. Trimming cost V 7 bases and J 0 bases, with 13 bases left between them. The germline gives CDR1 LNHDA, CDR2 SQIVND (reference sequence). This CDR3 spans 15 amino acids. CDR3 residues: CASKLDGSSGNTIYF. In DNA, the CDR3 is TGTGCCAGTAAATTGGACGGAAGCTCTGGAAACACCATATATTTT. The full variable domain, its missing parts supplied by reference TRBV19 and TRBJ1-3, is DGGITQSPKYLFRKEGQNVTLSCEQNLNHDAMYWYRQDPGQGLRLIYYSQIVNDFQKGDIAEGYSVSREKKESFPLTVTSAQKNPTAFYLCASKLDGSSGNTIYFGEGSWLTVV.

In its sample, this clonotype ranks as medium-sized. V usage is TRBV5-1 and J usage is TRBJ2-7, with TRBD1 identical over 9 bases. The CDR3 is made up of 15 amino acids. Trimming at V came to 3 bases and at J to 6 bases, leaving 10 bases not matched to a gene. Germline CDR1 is SGHRS and CDR2 is YFSETQ. The CDR3 nucleotides are TGCGCCAGCAGCTCTTACCGGGACAGGGTATTCGAGCAGTACTTC. Encoded protein: CASSSYRDRVFEQYF.

This chain joins TRBV20-1 and TRBJ2-7; 9 nucleotides agree with TRBD2. From germline, CDR1 is DFQATT and CDR2 SNEGSKA (reference sequence). The length of the CDR3 is 16 residues. Unmatched junction bases numbered 10, after V lost 4 bases and J lost 0 bases. The CDR3: CSANEAGGSHSYEQYF. CDR3 bases: TGCAGTGCTAACGAAGCGGGAGGTTCCCACTCCTACGAGCAGTACTTC.

Many counts were recorded for this clonotype. This chain joins TRBV7-8 and TRBJ2-7; D unclear. The V end was cut by 6 bases, the J end by 7 bases, with 13 bases between. Looked up from germline, CDR1 is SGHVS and CDR2 is FQNEAQ. The CDR3 runs to 12 residues. The CDR3 protein is CASRSMVGEQYF. CDR3 nucleotides: TGTGCCAGCAGAAGTATGGTTGGGGAGCAGTACTTC.

This clonotype was recorded at least ten times. This may arise from a read error, as a much more abundant clone is one base away. The rearrangement uses TRBV20-1 and TRBJ1-2; weak D call: TRBD1 (6 bases). Trimming removed 0 bases from V and 7 bases from J, with 15 bases in between. The CDR3 is made up of 14 amino acids. Germline V CDR1 and CDR2: DFQATT, SNEGSKA (reference sequence). The CDR3 spells CSARDAQGSSGYTF. The CDR3 DNA reads as TGCAGTGCTAGAGACGCGCAGGGGAGCTCTGGCTACACCTTC.

On this clonotype: At one of its ends the junction is not consistent with the germline gene, which may arise from a read error. The rearrangement uses TRBV7-9 and TRBJ1-3; no firm D call. This CDR3 contains 16 residues. Germline V CDR1 and CDR2: SEHNR, FQNEAQ (reference sequence). The CDR3 DNA sequence: TGCGCCAGCAGCCAAGTTCAGGCACAACCTGGAAACACCATATATTTT. It specifies CASSQVQAQPGNTIYF.

By its share, this clonotype is medium-sized. V and J are TRBV5-1 and TRBJ2-5; perhaps TRBD2 as D (6 bases). This CDR3 has 14 amino acids. CDR1 SGHRS and CDR2 YFSETQ come from the germline V gene. V was pared by 0 bases and J by 2 bases, with 8 bases between. Here the CDR3 DNA reads TGCGCCAGCAGCTTGGCCCTAGCGCAAGAGACCCAGTACTTC. As protein: CASSLALAQETQYF.

The chain has TRBV10-3 and TRBJ2-7; D gene unclear. V was shortened by 2 bases and J by 3 bases, with 17 bases between the two germline ends. Germline V lookup: CDR1 ENHRY, CDR2 SYGVKD. The CDR3 is 16 amino acids. CDR3 DNA: TGTGCCATCAGTGAGGGCTGGGGAAACGGCCGCTACGAGCAGTACTTC. This translates into CAISEGWGNGRYEQYF.

This clonotype is termed medium-sized. V and J are TRBV20-1 and TRBJ2-5, with no clear D. CDR3 length equals 12 residues. Germline V gene sequence: CDR1 DFQATT, CDR2 SNEGSKA (reference sequence). Trimming removed 1 base at V and 4 bases at J, with 7 bases between. CDR3 sequence (DNA): TGCAGTGCTAGAGGCAAGTCAGAGACCCAGTACTTC. Its protein is CSARGKSETQYF.

The chain recombines TRBV6-2 or TRBV6-3 with TRBJ2-5; D unclear. The V gene lost 5 bases and the J gene lost 5 bases, with 18 bases spanning the gap. There are 15 residues in the CDR3. CDR1 and CDR2 (germline): MNHEY, SVGEGT. The CDR3, as DNA: TGTGCCAGCAGTCCCCCGCCGGCCGGAGTGGAGACCCAGTACTTC. Translating gives CASSPPPAGVETQYF.

This clonotype showed up many times. The chain has TRBV5-5 and TRBJ2-3; D call uncertain. CDR3 length: 15 residues. Germline V gene sequence: CDR1 SGHKS, CDR2 YYEKEE (reference sequence). V lost 2 bases and J lost 3, with 13 bases in between. In DNA, the CDR3 is TGTGCCAGCAGCTTCCACACCTCGCAGACAGATACGCAGTATTTT. It translates to CASSFHTSQTDTQYF.

This clonotype qualifies as medium-sized. The rearrangement joins TRBV30 to TRBJ2-5; TRBD1 is a possible D gene (6 bases). CDR1 and CDR2 from the germline V gene are GTSNPN and SVGIG (reference sequence). The CDR3 sequence is 14 residues long. V dropped 0 bases and J dropped 1 base, with 9 bases sitting between them. Written as DNA, the CDR3 is TGTGCCTGGAGTGTGGGACAAAGCCAAGAGACCCAGTACTTC. Translated: CAWSVGQSQETQYF.

This clonotype has a handful of counts. V gene TRBV7-3 combines with J gene TRBJ1-6; 7 bases map to TRBD1. The V segment lost 5 bases and the J segment 2 bases; nucleotides outside the gene matches: 3. The CDR3 sequence is 15 residues long. The germline gives CDR1 SGHTA, CDR2 FQGTGA. CDR3: CASSRDSAYNSPLHF. CDR3 nucleotides: TGTGCCAGCAGCCGGGACAGCGCCTATAATTCACCCCTCCACTTT.